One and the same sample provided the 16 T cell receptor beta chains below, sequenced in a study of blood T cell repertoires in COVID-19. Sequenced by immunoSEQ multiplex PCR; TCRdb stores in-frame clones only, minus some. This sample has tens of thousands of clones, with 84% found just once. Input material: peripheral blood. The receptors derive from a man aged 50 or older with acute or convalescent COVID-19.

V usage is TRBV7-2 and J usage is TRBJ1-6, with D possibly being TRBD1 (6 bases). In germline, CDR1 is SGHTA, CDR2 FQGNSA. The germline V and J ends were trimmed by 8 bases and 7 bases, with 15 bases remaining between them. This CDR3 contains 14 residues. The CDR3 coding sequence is TGTGCCAGCGGCCGGGACAAGAAAAATTCACCCCTCCACTTT. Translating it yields CASGRDKKNSPLHF.

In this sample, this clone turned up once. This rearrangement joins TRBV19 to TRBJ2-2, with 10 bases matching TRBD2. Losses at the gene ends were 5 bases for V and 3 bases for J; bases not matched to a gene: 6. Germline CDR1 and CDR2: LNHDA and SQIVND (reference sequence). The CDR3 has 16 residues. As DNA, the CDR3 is TGTGCCAGTAGTTCCAGGACTAGCGGAGACACCGGGGAGCTGTTTTTT. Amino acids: CASSSRTSGDTGELFF. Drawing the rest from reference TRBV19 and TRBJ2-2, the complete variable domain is DGGITQSPKYLFRKEGQNVTLSCEQNLNHDAMYWYRQDPGQGLRLIYYSQIVNDFQKGDIAEGYSVSREKKESFPLTVTSAQKNPTAFYLCASSSRTSGDTGELFFGEGSRLTVL.

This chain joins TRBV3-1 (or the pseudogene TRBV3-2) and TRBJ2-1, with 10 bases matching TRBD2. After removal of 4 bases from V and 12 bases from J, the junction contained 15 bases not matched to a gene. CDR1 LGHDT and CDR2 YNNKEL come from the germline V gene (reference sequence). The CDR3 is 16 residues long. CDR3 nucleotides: TGTGCCAGCAGCCCCTCCCAGGGAGCGGGGGGGCGGGGGCAGTTCTTC. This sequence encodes CASSPSQGAGGRGQFF.

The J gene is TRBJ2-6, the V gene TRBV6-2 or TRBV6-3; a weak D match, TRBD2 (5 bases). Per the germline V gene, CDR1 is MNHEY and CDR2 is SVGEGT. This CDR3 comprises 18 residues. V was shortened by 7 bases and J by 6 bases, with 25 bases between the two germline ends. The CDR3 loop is CASTPGKGTTFVANVLTF. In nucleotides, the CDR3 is TGTGCCAGCACCCCCGGGAAGGGAACGACTTTTGTGGCCAACGTCCTGACTTTC.

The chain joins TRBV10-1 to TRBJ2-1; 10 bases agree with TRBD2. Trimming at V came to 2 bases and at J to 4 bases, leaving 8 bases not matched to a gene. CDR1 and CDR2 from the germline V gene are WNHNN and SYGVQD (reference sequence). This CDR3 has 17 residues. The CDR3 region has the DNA TGCGCCAGCAGTGAGAACGGGCTAGCGGGGGTATACAATGAGCAGTTCTTC. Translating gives CASSENGLAGVYNEQFF.

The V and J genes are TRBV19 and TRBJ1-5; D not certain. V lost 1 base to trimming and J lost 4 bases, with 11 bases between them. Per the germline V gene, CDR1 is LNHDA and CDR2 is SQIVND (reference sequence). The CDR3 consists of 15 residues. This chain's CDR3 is CASSIVGGENQPQHF. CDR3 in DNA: TGTGCCAGTAGTATAGTAGGCGGGGAGAATCAGCCCCAGCATTTT.

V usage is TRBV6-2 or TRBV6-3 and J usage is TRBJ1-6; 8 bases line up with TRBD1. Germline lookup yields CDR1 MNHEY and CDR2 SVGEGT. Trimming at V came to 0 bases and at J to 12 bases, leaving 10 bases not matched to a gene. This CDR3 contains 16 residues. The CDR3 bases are TGTGCCAGCAGTTACTCCGGACAGGGCTTAAAAGAACCCCTCCACTTT. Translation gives CASSYSGQGLKEPLHF.

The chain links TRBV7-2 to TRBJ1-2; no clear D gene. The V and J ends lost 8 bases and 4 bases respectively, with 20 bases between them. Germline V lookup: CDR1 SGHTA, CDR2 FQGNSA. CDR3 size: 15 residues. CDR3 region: CASDVRRRSFYGYTF. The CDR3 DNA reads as TGTGCCAGCGACGTAAGACGGAGATCCTTCTATGGCTACACCTTC.

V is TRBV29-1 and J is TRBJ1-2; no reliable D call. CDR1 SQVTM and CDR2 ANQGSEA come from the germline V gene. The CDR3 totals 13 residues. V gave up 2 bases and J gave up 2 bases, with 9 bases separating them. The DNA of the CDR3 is TGCAGCGTTGAAAGGCGAGGGAACTATGGCTACACCTTC. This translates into CSVERRGNYGYTF.

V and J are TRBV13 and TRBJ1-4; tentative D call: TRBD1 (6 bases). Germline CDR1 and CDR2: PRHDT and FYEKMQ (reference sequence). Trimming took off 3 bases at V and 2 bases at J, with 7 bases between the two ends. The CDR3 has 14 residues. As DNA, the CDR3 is TGTGCCAGCAGCTTCAGGGGTACTAATGAAAAACTGTTTTTT. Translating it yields CASSFRGTNEKLFF.

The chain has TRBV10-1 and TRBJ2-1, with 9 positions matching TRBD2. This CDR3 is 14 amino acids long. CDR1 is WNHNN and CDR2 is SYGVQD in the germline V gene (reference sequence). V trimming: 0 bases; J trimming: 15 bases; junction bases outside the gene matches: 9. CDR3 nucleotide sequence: TGCGCCAGCAGTGAGTCGATTAGCGGGAGTAGGCGGTTCTTC. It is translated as CASSESISGSRRFF.

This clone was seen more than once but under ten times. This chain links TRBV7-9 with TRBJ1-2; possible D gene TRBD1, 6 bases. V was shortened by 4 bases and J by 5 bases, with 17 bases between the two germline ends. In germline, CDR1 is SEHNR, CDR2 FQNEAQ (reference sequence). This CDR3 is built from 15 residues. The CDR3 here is CASSSHRDEKYGYTF. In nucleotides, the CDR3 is TGTGCCAGCAGCTCTCACAGGGATGAGAAGTATGGCTACACCTTC.

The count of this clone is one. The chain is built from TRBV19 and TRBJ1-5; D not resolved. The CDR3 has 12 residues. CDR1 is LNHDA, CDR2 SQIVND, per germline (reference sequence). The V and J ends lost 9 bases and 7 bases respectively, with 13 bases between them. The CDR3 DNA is TGTGCCAGCACGGGATATGCACAGCCCCAGCATTTT. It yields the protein CASTGYAQPQHF.

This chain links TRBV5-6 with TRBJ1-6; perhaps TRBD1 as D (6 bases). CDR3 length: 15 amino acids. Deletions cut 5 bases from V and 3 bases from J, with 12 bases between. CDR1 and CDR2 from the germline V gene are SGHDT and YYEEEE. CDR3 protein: CASSLGGFYNSPLHF. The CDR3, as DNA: TGTGCCAGCAGTCTTGGGGGCTTCTATAATTCACCCCTCCACTTT.

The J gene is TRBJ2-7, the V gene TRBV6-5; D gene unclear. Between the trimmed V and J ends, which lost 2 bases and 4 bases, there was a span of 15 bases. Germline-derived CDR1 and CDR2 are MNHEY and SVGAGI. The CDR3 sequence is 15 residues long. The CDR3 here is CASSYDSHSGYEQYF. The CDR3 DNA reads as TGTGCCAGCAGTTACGACTCCCATTCGGGTTACGAGCAGTACTTC.

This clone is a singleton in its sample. The CDR3 spells CATLGAGPDEQFF. CDR3 nucleotide sequence: TGTGCCACCCTAGGAGCGGGGCCGGATGAGCAGTTCTTC. The chain has TRBV5-4 and TRBJ2-1; 7 bases are a match to TRBD2. Germline V gene data show CDR1 as SGHNT and CDR2 as YYREEE (reference sequence). The CDR3 length is 13 residues. J lost 8 bases, V lost 9 bases, and 11 bases had no gene match.